This TCR beta chain was identified in a study of T cells in localized non-small cell lung cancer. Notes on the study in general: Out of the top 100 tumor clones, a median approximately 57 were seen in adjacent lung. Uninvolved adjacent lung had higher T cell clonality than tumor and all other tissues. Overall survival was longer when the density of T cells in the blood was higher.

Libraries were prepared by immunoSEQ multiplex PCR; TCRdb keeps only in-frame clonotypes and omits some of them. The sample lists some 37,000 clones, over 80% occurring once. This CDR3 has 15 residues. The germline V gene encodes CDR1 KGHSH and CDR2 LQKENI. The V end was cut by 1 base, the J end by 4 bases, with 14 bases between. Regarding this clone: Its antigen is undetermined.

This chain uses TRBV18 with TRBJ2-7; tentative D call: TRBD1 (6 bases). The material sequenced was peripheral blood, taken before any cancer treatment. This clonotype originated in a woman aged 40-70 years with stage I lung adenocarcinoma. DNA for the CDR3: TGTGCCAGCTCACCACTCCAGGACAGTATTTACGAGCAGTACTTC. Translating it yields CASSPLQDSIYEQYF.